Listed here are 15 T cell receptor beta chains from one sample, sequenced in a study of early T cells in non-severe SARS-CoV-2 infection. TCRdb reanalysed the 5' RACE reads using MiXCR and keeps one entry per CDR3 protein. The data contain roughly 50,000 distinct CDR3 sequences, roughly 8.2% of them singletons. Sequences were derived from whole blood, sampled at baseline. These receptors came from an adult who was a healthcare worker with PCR-confirmed SARS-CoV-2 infection or an uninfected control (not recorded which).

This clonotype was observed many times. The CDR3: CASSQARDPGSGNTIYF. Here the CDR3 DNA reads TGCGCCAGCAGCCAAGCTCGGGACCCAGGCTCTGGAAACACCATATATTTT. The chain has TRBV4-1 and TRBJ1-3; D perhaps matches TRBD1 (5 bases). V was pared by 1 base and J by 0 bases, with 13 bases between. Germline CDR1 is MGHRA and CDR2 is YSYEKL. There are 17 residues in the CDR3.

J is TRBJ2-2 and V is TRBV5-1; tentatively, D is TRBD2 (5 bases). Trimming left V 6 bases short and J 0 bases short, with 15 bases between. CDR1 is SGHRS and CDR2 is YFSETQ in the germline V gene. This CDR3 is 16 amino acids long. This CDR3 reads CASIGPGVSNTGELFF. CDR3 sequence (DNA): TGCGCCAGCATCGGTCCCGGGGTATCGAACACCGGGGAGCTGTTTTTT.

This clonotype was counted a few times. The rearrangement links TRBV7-2 to TRBJ2-3, with D possibly being TRBD2 (6 bases). CDR1 is SGHTA, CDR2 FQGNSA, per germline. This CDR3 spans 14 amino acids. Between the trimmed V and J ends, which lost 8 bases and 6 bases, there was a span of 18 bases. The CDR3 protein is CASGGRRESDTQYF. Here the CDR3 DNA reads TGTGCCAGCGGCGGGCGGCGGGAATCGGATACGCAGTATTTT.

This chain joins TRBV12-3 or TRBV12-4 and TRBJ1-2, with D possibly TRBD1 on 5 matching bases. V dropped 3 bases and J dropped 2 bases, with 13 bases sitting between them. The CDR3 has 15 residues. CDR3 in amino acids: CASSFRAGQNYGYTF. CDR3 sequence (DNA): TGTGCCAGCAGTTTCAGGGCAGGCCAAAACTATGGCTACACCTTC.

The chain links TRBV20-1 to TRBJ2-3, with D tentatively TRBD1 (5 bases). V was trimmed by 3 bases and J by 3 bases, leaving 16 bases between them. The CDR3 extends over 15 amino acids. Germline V gene lookup returns CDR1 DFQATT and CDR2 SNEGSKA (reference sequence). CDR3 DNA: TGCAGTGCTAGGGGTGGGGCTGGAGTGACAGATACGCAGTATTTT. It specifies CSARGGAGVTDTQYF.

This clonotype was recorded at least ten times. The chain employs TRBV5-6 and TRBJ2-7; the match to TRBD1 covers 7 bases. V dropped 2 bases and J dropped 3; count of bases not matched to a gene: 8. The CDR3 length is 15 residues. In germline, CDR1 is SGHDT, CDR2 YYEEEE. This CDR3 reads CASSFRDRTNYEQYF. The CDR3 DNA reads as TGTGCCAGCAGCTTCCGGGACAGAACGAACTACGAGCAGTACTTC.

This clonotype showed up just a few times. J is TRBJ2-3 and V is TRBV11-2; 10 bases align to TRBD2. The CDR3 contains 17 residues. The V and J ends lost 5 bases and 5 bases, in that order; junction bases with no gene match: 13. Germline CDR1 SGHAT, CDR2 FQNNGV. The CDR3 nucleotides are TGTGCCAGCAGCCGCAGTGGGCTAGCGGGAGAAAAAGATACGCAGTATTTT. It translates to CASSRSGLAGEKDTQYF.

The chain joins TRBV7-9 to TRBJ2-1; TRBD1 agrees at 9 bases. CDR3 length: 15 amino acids. The trim removed 5 bases at V and 8 bases at J, leaving 10 bases unmatched. Germline CDR1 and CDR2: SEHNR and FQNEAQ (reference sequence). CDR3 sequence: CASSARTGDEDEQFF. For the CDR3, the DNA is TGTGCCAGCAGCGCCCGGACAGGGGATGAGGATGAGCAGTTCTTC.

The table lists this clonotype with a count of one. Here the CDR3 reads CASSLVGGSAYQETQYF. The CDR3 region has the DNA TGTGCCAGCAGTTTAGTGGGAGGGTCCGCCTATCAAGAGACCCAGTACTTC. The rearrangement links TRBV28 to TRBJ2-5; 7 positions agree with TRBD2. The CDR3 consists of 17 residues. V dropped 2 bases and J dropped 2; count of bases not matched to a gene: 11. Germline assignment: CDR1 MDHEN and CDR2 SYDVKM.

The sample holds many counts of this clonotype. The chain carries TRBV5-8 and TRBJ1-2, with 8 bases aligning to TRBD1. The junction had 10 bases not matched to a gene; V was cut back by 2 bases and J by 4 bases. The length of the CDR3 is 16 residues. CDR1 SGHTS and CDR2 YDEGEE come from the germline V gene. The CDR3 loop reads CASSLGDRTDIYGYTF. As DNA, the CDR3 is TGTGCCAGCAGCTTAGGGGACAGGACGGATATCTATGGCTACACCTTC.

This chain uses TRBV21-1 with TRBJ2-7; the table's D call, TRBD2, was not checked against the DNA. TRBV21-1 corresponds to a pseudogene. This CDR3 has 17 amino acids. CDR3: CASSKNAPERSLPVAHF. The CDR3 DNA reads TGTGCCAGCAGCAAAAACGCGCCGGAGAGGTCCCTTCCCGTCGCTCACTTC.

The CDR3 coding sequence is TGTGCCAGCAGTGGAAGACTGGTAGCGGGGAAAGACAATGAGCAGTTCTTC. This sequence encodes CASSGRLVAGKDNEQFF. The V and J genes are TRBV25-1 and TRBJ2-1; 8 nucleotides match TRBD2. The germline V gene encodes CDR1 MGHDK and CDR2 SYGVNS. The CDR3 is 17 amino acids. Trimming removed 4 bases from V and 5 bases from J; junction bases left unmatched: 13.

With respect to this clonotype: This may stem from a read error, because a much larger clone lies one nucleotide away. The rearrangement joins TRBV11-1 to TRBJ2-3; TRBD2 agrees at 8 bases. J gave up 0 bases and V 5 bases, and 7 bases lay outside the gene matches. The CDR3 runs 16 residues. The germline V gene encodes CDR1 SGHAT and CDR2 FQDESV (reference sequence). The CDR3 nucleotides read TGTGCCAGCAGCCCTATGGCTAGCGGGAGCACAGATACGCAGTATTTT. Its translation: CASSPMASGSTDTQYF.

This clonotype was observed a few times. The J gene is TRBJ2-7, the V gene TRBV6-5; possibly TRBD1 for D (6 bases). Trimming pared 9 bases from V and 2 bases from J, leaving 17 bases between. The CDR3 contains 14 residues. The germline CDR1 and CDR2 sequences are MNHEY and SVGAGI. The CDR3 DNA reads TGTGCCAGACGGGACCCCAGGGGCCCCTACGAGCAGTACTTC. It yields the protein CARRDPRGPYEQYF.

This clonotype was recorded at least ten times. The chain has TRBV20-1 and TRBJ1-1; 11 bases are shared with TRBD1. The CDR3 extends over 15 amino acids. Germline V gives CDR1 DFQATT, CDR2 SNEGSKA (reference sequence). Germline trimming cut 2 bases from V and 10 bases from J; bases unmatched to any gene: 12. CDR3: CSARPSWDRGVAAFF. DNA of the CDR3: TGCAGTGCTAGACCCTCGTGGGACAGGGGGGTGGCAGCTTTCTTT.